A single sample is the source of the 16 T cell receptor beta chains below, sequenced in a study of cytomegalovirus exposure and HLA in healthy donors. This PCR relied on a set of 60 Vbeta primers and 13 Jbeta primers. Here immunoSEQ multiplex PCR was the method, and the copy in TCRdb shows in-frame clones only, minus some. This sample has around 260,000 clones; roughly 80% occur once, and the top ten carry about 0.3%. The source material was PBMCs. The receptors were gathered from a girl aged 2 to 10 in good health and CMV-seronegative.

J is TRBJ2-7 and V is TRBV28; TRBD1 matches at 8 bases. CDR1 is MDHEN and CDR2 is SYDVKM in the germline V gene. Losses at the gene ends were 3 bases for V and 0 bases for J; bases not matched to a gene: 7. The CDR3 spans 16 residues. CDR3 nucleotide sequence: TGTGCCAGCAGTTTCCACCGGGACAGGTACTCCTACGAGCAGTACTTC. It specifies CASSFHRDRYSYEQYF.

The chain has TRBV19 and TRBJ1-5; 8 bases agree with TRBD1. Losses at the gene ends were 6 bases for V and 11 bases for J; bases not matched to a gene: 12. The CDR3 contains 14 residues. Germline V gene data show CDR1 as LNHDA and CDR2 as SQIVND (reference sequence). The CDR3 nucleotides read TGTGCCAGTAGGTTACAGGGGGTTGGAGGGGCCCAGCATTTT. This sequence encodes CASRLQGVGGAQHF.

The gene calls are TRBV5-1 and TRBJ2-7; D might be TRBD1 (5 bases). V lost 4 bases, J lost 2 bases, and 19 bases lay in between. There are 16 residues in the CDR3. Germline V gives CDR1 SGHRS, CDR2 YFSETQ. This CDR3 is CASSPVILGHTYEQYF. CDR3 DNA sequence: TGCGCCAGCAGCCCCGTTATTTTGGGGCACACCTACGAGCAGTACTTC.

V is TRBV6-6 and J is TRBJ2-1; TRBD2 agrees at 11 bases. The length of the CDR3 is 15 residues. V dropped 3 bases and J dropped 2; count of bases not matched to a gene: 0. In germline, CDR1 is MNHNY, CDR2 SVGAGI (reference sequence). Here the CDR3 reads CASSYSGRAYNEQFF. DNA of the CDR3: TGTGCCAGCAGTTATAGCGGGAGGGCCTACAATGAGCAGTTCTTC.

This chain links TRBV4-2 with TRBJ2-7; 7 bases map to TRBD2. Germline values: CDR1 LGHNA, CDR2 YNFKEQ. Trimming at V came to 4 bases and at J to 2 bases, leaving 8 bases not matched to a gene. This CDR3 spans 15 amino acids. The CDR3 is CASSPRLAETYEQYF. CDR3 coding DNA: TGTGCCAGCAGCCCAAGACTAGCCGAGACCTACGAGCAGTACTTC.

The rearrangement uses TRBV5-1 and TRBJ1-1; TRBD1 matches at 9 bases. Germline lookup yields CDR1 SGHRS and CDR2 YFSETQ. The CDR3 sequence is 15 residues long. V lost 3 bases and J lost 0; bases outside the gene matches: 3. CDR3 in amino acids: CASSYGTGLNTEAFF. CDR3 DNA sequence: TGCGCCAGCAGCTACGGGACAGGGCTGAACACTGAAGCTTTCTTT.

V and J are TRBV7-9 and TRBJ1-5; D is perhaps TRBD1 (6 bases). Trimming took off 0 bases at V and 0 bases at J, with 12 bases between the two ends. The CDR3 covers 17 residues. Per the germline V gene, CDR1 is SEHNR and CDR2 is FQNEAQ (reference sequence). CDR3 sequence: CASSLARGPYSNQPQHF. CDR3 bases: TGTGCCAGCAGCTTAGCCAGGGGCCCGTATAGCAATCAGCCCCAGCATTTT.

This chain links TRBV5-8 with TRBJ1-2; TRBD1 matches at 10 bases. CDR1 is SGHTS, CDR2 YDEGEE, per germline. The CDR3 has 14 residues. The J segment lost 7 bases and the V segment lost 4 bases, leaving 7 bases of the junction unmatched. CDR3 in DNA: TGTGCCAGCAGCCGGGACAGGGGACTTGGTGGCTACACCTTC. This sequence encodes CASSRDRGLGGYTF.

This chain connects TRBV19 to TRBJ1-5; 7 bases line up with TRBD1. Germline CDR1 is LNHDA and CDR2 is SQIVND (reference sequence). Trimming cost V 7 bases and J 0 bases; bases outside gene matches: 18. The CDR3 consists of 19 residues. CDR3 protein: CASTSTGRLDCDSNQPQHF. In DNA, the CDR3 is TGTGCCAGTACTTCGACAGGGAGGCTCGACTGTGATAGCAATCAGCCCCAGCATTTT.

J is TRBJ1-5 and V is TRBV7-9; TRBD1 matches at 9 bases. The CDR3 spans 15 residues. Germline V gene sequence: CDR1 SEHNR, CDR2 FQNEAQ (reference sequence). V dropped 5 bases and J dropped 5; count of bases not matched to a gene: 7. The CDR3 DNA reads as TGTGCCAGCAGCCTGTCGGGACAGGGCTATCAGCCCCAGCATTTT. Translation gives CASSLSGQGYQPQHF.

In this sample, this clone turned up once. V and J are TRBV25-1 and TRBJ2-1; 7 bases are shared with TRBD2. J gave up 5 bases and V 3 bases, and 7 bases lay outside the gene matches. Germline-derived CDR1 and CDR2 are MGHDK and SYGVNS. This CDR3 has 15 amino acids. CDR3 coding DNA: TGTGCCAGCAGTGAGACCGGGGGGAGTCACAATGAGCAGTTCTTC. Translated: CASSETGGSHNEQFF.

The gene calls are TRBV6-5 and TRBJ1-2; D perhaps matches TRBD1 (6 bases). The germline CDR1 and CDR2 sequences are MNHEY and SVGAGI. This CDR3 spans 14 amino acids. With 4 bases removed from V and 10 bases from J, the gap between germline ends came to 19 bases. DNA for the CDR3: TGTGCCAGCAGTTCCCCAGGGGAAGGGGGTATCTACACCTTC. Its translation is CASSSPGEGGIYTF.

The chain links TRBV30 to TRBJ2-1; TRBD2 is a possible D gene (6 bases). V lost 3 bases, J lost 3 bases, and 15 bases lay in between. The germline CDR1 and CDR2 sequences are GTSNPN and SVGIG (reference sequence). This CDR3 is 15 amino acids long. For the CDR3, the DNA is TGTGCCTGGAGGCCCCCGCGCGGGAACTACAATGAGCAGTTCTTC. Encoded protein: CAWRPPRGNYNEQFF.

The CDR3 nucleotides read TGTGCCAGCAGCTTAAGAGGGTACTCCTACACCGGGGAGCTGTTTTTT. Amino acid sequence: CASSLRGYSYTGELFF. The rearrangement joins TRBV11-2 to TRBJ2-2, with D perhaps matching TRBD2 (5 bases). This CDR3 is 16 amino acids long. V lost 2 bases, J lost 3 bases, and 13 bases lay in between. The germline V gene has CDR1 SGHAT and CDR2 FQNNGV.

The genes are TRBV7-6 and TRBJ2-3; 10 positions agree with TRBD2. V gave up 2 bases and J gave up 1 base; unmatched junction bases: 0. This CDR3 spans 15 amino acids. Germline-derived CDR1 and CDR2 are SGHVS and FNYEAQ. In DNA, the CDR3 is TGTGCCAGCAGCTTAACTAGCGGGGGCACAGATACGCAGTATTTT. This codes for CASSLTSGGTDTQYF.

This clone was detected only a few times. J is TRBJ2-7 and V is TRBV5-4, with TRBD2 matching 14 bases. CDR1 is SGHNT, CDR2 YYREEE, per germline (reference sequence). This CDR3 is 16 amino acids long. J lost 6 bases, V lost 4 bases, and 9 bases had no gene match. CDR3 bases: TGTGCCAGCAGCACGGGACTAGCGGGAGCTTTGGGCGAGCAGTACTTC. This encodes CASSTGLAGALGEQYF.